This record covers a single T cell receptor beta chain. Antigen: not known. The data stem from a study of PD-1 blockade in mismatch repair-deficient tumors. Profiled with immunoSEQ multiplex PCR; TCRdb holds only in-frame clones, not every one. This sample yields about 14,000 clones, of which roughly 80% are seen a single time; about 22% belongs to the top ten. Noted time point: approximately eleven-day in vitro stimulation with candidate neoantigen peptide 4. A roughly 10-day in vitro culture was run per each of fewer than ten reactive peptides. The origin of this receptor is an adult with mismatch repair-deficient cancer. The source was cells cultured in vitro, collected from a patient treated with pembrolizumab.

The CDR3 sequence is CASSRTVTGELFF. The CDR3 DNA reads as TGTGCCAGCAGCCGAACAGTCACCGGGGAGCTGTTTTTT. The chain has TRBV28 and TRBJ2-2; D remains ambiguous. V lost 6 bases, J lost 4 bases, and 9 bases lay in between. The CDR3 contains 13 residues. Germline CDR1 reads MDHEN; CDR2 reads SYDVKM. The variable domain in full, with the rest retrieved from reference TRBV28 and TRBJ2-2, is DVKVTQSSRYLVKRTGEKVFLECVQDMDHENMFWYRQDPGLGLRLIYFSYDVKMKEKGDIPEGYSVSREKKERFSLILESASTNQTSMYLCASSRTVTGELFFGEGSRLTVL.